One sample yielded the 14 T cell receptor beta chains listed below, sequenced in a study of T cell responses to AZD1222 COVID-19 vaccine. The data were produced by immunoSEQ multiplex PCR, yet TCRdb's version contains in-frame clones alone and is incomplete. Found here are about 88,000 clones, around 90% of them singletons; the top ten hold 5.2%. The sample was peripheral blood, taken on day 0 of AZD1222 vaccination. These receptors were taken from an adult in good health.

The CDR3 DNA sequence: TGTGCCAGCAGCTTAGTTGTACAGCAGTTCGGGTCCTATAATTCACCCCTCCACTTT. This translates into CASSLVVQQFGSYNSPLHF. The chain links TRBV11-2 to TRBJ1-6, with unresolved D. The CDR3 runs to 19 residues. Germline V gene data show CDR1 as SGHAT and CDR2 as FQNNGV. V was shortened by 1 base and J by 1 base, with 17 bases between the two germline ends.

The chain joins TRBV27 to TRBJ2-7, with 8 bases lining up with TRBD2. The CDR3 is 18 amino acids. CDR1 is MNHEY and CDR2 is SMNVEV in the germline V gene (reference sequence). The V gene end was trimmed by 4 bases and the J gene end by 7 bases; junction bases not matched to a gene: 21. The CDR3 DNA follows: TGTGCCAGCAGTTCGGGGAGGGCACCCTCGGGAGGGCCTCGTGAGCAGTACTTC. This sequence encodes CASSSGRAPSGGPREQYF.

The V call is TRBV6-5, the J call TRBJ2-7, with 10 nucleotides matching TRBD1. The CDR3 length is 14 residues. Germline V CDR1 and CDR2: MNHEY, SVGAGI. Unmatched junction bases numbered 5, after V lost 6 bases and J lost 3 bases. CDR3 residues: CASRRRDRGYEQYF. For the CDR3, the DNA is TGTGCCAGCAGGCGCCGGGACAGGGGCTACGAGCAGTACTTC.

The chain carries TRBV6-5 and TRBJ1-2, with 9 bases matching TRBD1. CDR1 is MNHEY and CDR2 is SVGAGI in the germline V gene. V lost 6 bases, J lost 5 bases, and 4 bases stayed unmatched. CDR3 size: 13 residues. The CDR3 reads CASRDDRGYGYTF. CDR3 DNA sequence: TGTGCCAGCAGGGACGACAGGGGGTATGGCTACACCTTC.

The V gene is TRBV30, the J gene TRBJ2-7; weak D call: TRBD2 (6 bases). CDR1 GTSNPN and CDR2 SVGIG come from the germline V gene (reference sequence). The CDR3 length is 15 residues. V lost 0 bases and J 5 bases, leaving 17 bases between the germline ends. CDR3 DNA sequence: TGTGCCTGGAGTGTAATGGGTAGGAGGGGTAACGAGCAGTACTTC. Its protein product is CAWSVMGRRGNEQYF.

This chain connects TRBV28 to TRBJ2-7; perhaps TRBD2 as D (5 bases). Germline V gene lookup returns CDR1 MDHEN and CDR2 SYDVKM. Trimming took off 3 bases at V and 0 bases at J, with 12 bases between the two ends. The CDR3 contains 15 residues. CDR3 DNA: TGTGCCAGCAGTTTTTCATCTAGCCTCTCCTACGAGCAGTACTTC. It is translated as CASSFSSSLSYEQYF.

V gene TRBV28 combines with J gene TRBJ2-1, with unresolved D. Trimming removed 5 bases at V and 15 bases at J, with 14 bases between. Germline CDR1 and CDR2: MDHEN and SYDVKM. The CDR3 length is 11 residues. CDR3 amino acids: CASSVEREAFF. CDR3 nucleotides: TGTGCCAGCAGTGTGGAACGAGAGGCGTTCTTC. Full variable domain (remainder filled in from reference TRBV28 and TRBJ2-1): DVKVTQSSRYLVKRTGEKVFLECVQDMDHENMFWYRQDPGLGLRLIYFSYDVKMKEKGDIPEGYSVSREKKERFSLILESASTNQTSMYLCASSVEREAFFGPGTRLTVL.

This chain joins TRBV28 and TRBJ1-5; TRBD1 is a possible D gene (5 bases). The CDR3 consists of 13 residues. Trimming took off 6 bases at V and 7 bases at J, with 13 bases between the two ends. Per the germline V gene, CDR1 is MDHEN and CDR2 is SYDVKM. CDR3 nucleotides: TGTGCCAGCAGAGAGGGGAAGAGACAGCCCCAGCATTTT. It translates to CASREGKRQPQHF.

J is TRBJ2-5 and V is TRBV3-1 (or the pseudogene TRBV3-2), with 7 bases aligning to TRBD1. Germline CDR1 reads LGHDT; CDR2 reads YNNKEL (reference sequence). This CDR3 has 15 residues. V lost 2 bases to trimming and J lost 1 base; unmatched junction nucleotides: 4. The chain's CDR3 is CASSQHDRAQETQYF. The CDR3, as DNA: TGTGCCAGCAGCCAACACGACAGGGCCCAAGAGACCCAGTACTTC.

This chain links TRBV7-3 with TRBJ1-1; D not resolved. The germline V gene has CDR1 SGHTA and CDR2 FQGTGA. V was shortened by 5 bases and J by 4 bases, with 14 bases between the two germline ends. The CDR3 length is 14 residues. The CDR3 is CASSPGRGGTEAFF. CDR3 nucleotide sequence: TGTGCCAGCAGCCCCGGCCGGGGAGGCACTGAAGCTTTCTTT.

V is TRBV15 and J is TRBJ2-7; D tentatively fits TRBD1 or TRBD2 (5 bases each). Trimming took off 5 bases at V and 0 bases at J, with 20 bases between the two ends. The germline gives CDR1 LNHNV, CDR2 YYDKDF (reference sequence). The CDR3 contains 17 residues. CDR3 protein: CATSRSVPGTSSYEQYF. The CDR3 DNA follows: TGTGCCACCAGCCGCAGTGTGCCCGGGACCAGCTCCTACGAGCAGTACTTC.

This chain joins TRBV5-1 and TRBJ1-4; D is uncertain. Germline CDR1 SGHRS, CDR2 YFSETQ. The CDR3 is made up of 15 amino acids. V dropped 5 bases and J dropped 6 bases, with 17 bases sitting between them. The CDR3 bases are TGCGCCAGCAGGTCAGGTGGCCCACACCATGAAAAACTGTTTTTT. It is translated as CASRSGGPHHEKLFF. Supplemented by reference TRBV5-1 and TRBJ1-4, the full variable domain reads KAGVTQTPRYLIKTRGQQVTLSCSPISGHRSVSWYQQTPGQGLQFLFEYFSETQRNKGNFPGRFSGRQFSNSRSEMNVSTLELGDSALYLCASRSGGPHHEKLFFGSGTQLSVL.

The genes are TRBV24-1 and TRBJ1-2, with D hard to call. Deletions cut 2 bases from V and 4 bases from J, with 25 bases between. Germline V gene sequence: CDR1 KGHDR, CDR2 SFDVKD. The CDR3 length is 19 residues. The CDR3 spells CATSDSFPFGSSLGYGYTF. As DNA, the CDR3 is TGTGCCACCAGTGATTCTTTTCCCTTTGGCAGCTCCCTTGGCTATGGCTACACCTTC.

V is TRBV25-1 and J is TRBJ1-6; D remains ambiguous. Trimming took off 1 base at V and 10 bases at J, with 8 bases between the two ends. Germline loops: CDR1 MGHDK, CDR2 SYGVNS. This CDR3 region has 13 residues. The CDR3: CASSEFFNSPLHF. CDR3 nucleotide sequence: TGTGCCAGCAGTGAATTTTTTAACTCACCCCTCCACTTT.